These 13 T cell receptor beta chains came from one sample sequenced in a study of vaccination and CD4 T cells after COVID-19. Indicated time point: late sampling 161 to 241 days after vaccination in three convalescent patients. TCRdb reanalysed the PCR reads using MiXCR and keeps one entry per CDR3 protein. The sample has around 37,000 distinct CDR3 sequences; more than 30% are singletons. The input for sequencing was CD4+ T cells from blood, taken about 7 months after SARS-CoV-2 vaccination. Receptors were obtained from a human donor who had recovered from COVID-19.

This sequence joins TRBV20-1 and TRBJ1-5; no clear D. This CDR3 is 14 amino acids long. V lost 5 bases and J lost 2, with 13 bases in between. CDR1 and CDR2 (germline): DFQATT, SNEGSKA (reference sequence). The DNA for the CDR3 is TGCAGTGCTCCGAAACTCAATGGCAATCAGCCCCAGCATTTT. Encoded protein: CSAPKLNGNQPQHF.

V usage is TRBV4-2 and J usage is TRBJ2-7; D unclear. The V gene lost 0 bases and the J gene lost 0 bases, with 12 bases spanning the gap. Germline-derived CDR1 and CDR2 are LGHNA and YNFKEQ. The CDR3 sequence is 16 residues long. Here the CDR3 DNA reads TGTGCCAGCAGCCAAGAGTACAGCGAGCCCTCCTACGAGCAGTACTTC. This codes for CASSQEYSEPSYEQYF.

The chain carries TRBV20-1 and TRBJ1-5; TRBD1 might be the D (6 bases). CDR1 and CDR2 (germline): DFQATT, SNEGSKA (reference sequence). Trimming left V 5 bases short and J 1 base short, with 12 bases between. CDR3 length: 14 residues. As DNA, the CDR3 is TGCAGTGCTCCGGGACAAGCAAGCAATCAGCCCCAGCATTTT. This sequence encodes CSAPGQASNQPQHF.

The chain uses TRBV7-9 and TRBJ2-3, with D perhaps being TRBD1 or TRBD2 (5 bases each). This CDR3 contains 16 residues. The germline V gene has CDR1 SEHNR and CDR2 FQNEAQ (reference sequence). The V end was cut by 5 bases, the J end by 6 bases, with 21 bases between. Here the CDR3 DNA reads TGTGCCAGCAGCCGCGAAAGGGACCCCCCGGGGGATACGCAGTATTTT. Protein: CASSRERDPPGDTQYF.

This sequence joins TRBV25-1 and TRBJ2-2; TRBD1 agrees at 7 bases. The CDR3 has 17 residues. Trimming at V came to 3 bases and at J to 6 bases, leaving 13 bases not matched to a gene. Germline CDR1 and CDR2: MGHDK and SYGVNS. Here the CDR3 reads CASSESRDSFRAGELFF. The CDR3 nucleotides are TGTGCCAGCAGTGAGAGCAGGGACAGTTTTCGCGCCGGGGAGCTGTTTTTT.

The chain joins TRBV6-1 to TRBJ2-4; D possibly matches TRBD1 or TRBD2 (6 bases each). There are 14 residues in the CDR3. The V gene's germline CDR1 is MNHNS and CDR2 SASEGT. The ends were cut back, 6 bases at V and 7 bases at J, with 16 bases in the middle. CDR3 region: CASRLNTGRNIQYF. As DNA, the CDR3 is TGTGCCAGCAGACTCAATACAGGGAGGAACATTCAGTACTTC.

V and J are TRBV6-1 and TRBJ2-6, with TRBD1 matching 7 bases. V lost 3 bases to trimming and J lost 3 bases; unmatched junction nucleotides: 14. The germline CDR1 and CDR2 sequences are MNHNS and SASEGT. The CDR3 is 19 residues long. Written as DNA, the CDR3 is TGTGCCAGCAGTGACGGTTCCGGGACAGTCCTACTTGGGGCCAACGTCCTGACTTTC. Its translation: CASSDGSGTVLLGANVLTF.

The gene calls are TRBV20-1 and TRBJ2-7, with 9 nucleotides matching TRBD2. CDR1 is DFQATT and CDR2 is SNEGSKA in the germline V gene (reference sequence). There are 13 residues in the CDR3. Losses at the gene ends were 5 bases for V and 4 bases for J; bases not matched to a gene: 6. CDR3 protein: CSAVAGAKYEQYF. CDR3 DNA: TGCAGTGCTGTAGCGGGAGCGAAGTACGAGCAGTACTTC.

The rearrangement uses TRBV6-4 and TRBJ2-5; D is undetermined. Trimming took 2 bases from V and 3 from J, leaving 19 bases between them. The germline V gene encodes CDR1 MRHNA and CDR2 SNTAGT. The CDR3 spans 17 residues. The CDR3 DNA is TGTGCCAGCAGTGACAAGGGTAGGAGTTTAGCCGAAGAGACCCAGTACTTC. Protein sequence: CASSDKGRSLAEETQYF.

This clonotype was counted between two and nine times. This rearrangement joins TRBV6-1 to TRBJ2-5, with TRBD2 matching over 7 bases. Germline loops: CDR1 MNHNS, CDR2 SASEGT. There are 14 residues in the CDR3. J gave up 2 bases and V 10 bases, and 10 bases lay outside the gene matches. The CDR3 region is CATRRRREQETQYF. In nucleotides, the CDR3 is TGTGCCACCAGAAGGAGGCGGGAGCAAGAGACCCAGTACTTC.

This clonotype has only one observation. The V gene is TRBV18, the J gene TRBJ1-1, with TRBD1 identical over 8 bases. J was trimmed by 6 bases and V by 6 bases; bases with no gene match: 6. The CDR3 covers 13 residues. Germline assignment: CDR1 KGHSH and CDR2 LQKENI. The CDR3: CASSLDRDAEAFF. The CDR3 DNA reads as TGTGCCAGCTCGCTGGACAGGGACGCTGAAGCTTTCTTT. The variable domain in full, with the rest retrieved from reference TRBV18 and TRBJ1-1, is NAGVMQNPRHLVRRRGQEARLRCSPMKGHSHVYWYRQLPEEGLKFMVYLQKENIIDESGMPKERFSAEFPKEGPSILRIQQVVRGDSAAYFCASSLDRDAEAFFGQGTRLTVV.

Here the CDR3 reads CASSLDVDNSPLHF. The CDR3 bases are TGTGCCAGCAGCTTAGACGTGGATAATTCACCCCTCCACTTT. This chain uses TRBV7-9 with TRBJ1-6, with no clear D. Trimming shortened V by 1 base and J by 5 bases, and 6 bases separated the two germline ends. The length of the CDR3 is 14 residues. From germline, CDR1 is SEHNR and CDR2 FQNEAQ (reference sequence).

This chain uses TRBV2 with TRBJ2-1; D is unclear. The CDR3 runs to 12 residues. Germline V gene lookup returns CDR1 SNHLY and CDR2 FYNNEI. Trimming pared 5 bases from V and 5 bases from J, leaving 7 bases between. CDR3: CASSLLDNEQFF. In DNA form, the CDR3 reads TGTGCCAGCAGTCTCCTGGACAATGAGCAGTTCTTC.